This T cell receptor (beta chain) was identified during a study of blood T cell repertoires in COVID-19. Study overall: PBMCs, B-cell-depleted T cells, or T cells were the source of the cDNA or gDNA that made up the material.

One Seattle source followed patients from active infection through their disease course. Trimming shortened V by 0 bases and J by 9 bases, and 10 bases separated the two germline ends. The CDR3 totals 13 residues. The germline V gene has CDR1 SGHRS and CDR2 YFSETQ. This table comes from immunoSEQ multiplex PCR, and its TCRdb copy is limited to in-frame clones, with some not included. The sample holds roughly 350,000 clones, over 75% seen once. Sequences were obtained from peripheral blood. The chain combines TRBV5-1 with TRBJ1-5; tentatively, D is TRBD1 (5 bases). This TCR came from a woman aged 25 to 39 with COVID-19, enrolled during active disease. CDR3 nucleotide sequence: TGCGCCAGCAGCTTGGAGTCAGGGTTGCCCCAGCATTTT. Its protein product is CASSLESGLPQHF.